Listed below are T cell receptor beta chains from one sample, sequenced in a study of blood T cell repertoires in COVID-19. Sequencing was performed with immunoSEQ multiplex PCR; in TCRdb, only in-frame clones are kept and a portion is missing. The table has over 200,000 clones, around 87% seen once. Sequencing was carried out using peripheral blood. These receptors came from a woman aged 50 to 65 with acute or convalescent COVID-19. The CDR3 runs from the conserved cysteine through the conserved F or W. D genes are given only for firm matches. Rows may omit the clone size; those that give it use once, few, many or a size class.

clone_size,d_call,j_call,v_call,cdr3_aa,cdr3_nt
NA,NA,TRBJ2-3,TRBV5-1,CASSLDPGAGTDTQYF,TGCGCCAGCAGCTTGGATCCGGGAGCCGGCACAGATACGCAGTATTTT
NA,NA,TRBJ2-1,TRBV24-1,CATSVRDTHRNEQFF,TGTGCCACCAGTGTGCGGGATACACATAGGAATGAGCAGTTCTTC
NA,NA,TRBJ2-7,TRBV14,CASSRSGGGWEQYF,TGTGCCAGCAGCCGATCTGGAGGGGGCTGGGAGCAGTACTTC
NA,TRBD2,TRBJ2-1,TRBV27,CASSLASSGYNEQFF,TGTGCCAGCAGTTTGGCCTCTAGCGGGTACAATGAGCAGTTCTTC
NA,TRBD1,TRBJ1-3,TRBV29-1,CSVEFRGRSGNTIYF,TGCAGCGTTGAATTCAGGGGGAGGTCGGGAAACACCATATATTTT
NA,TRBD2,TRBJ2-7,TRBV27,CASSPKRGSIVYGQYF,TGTGCCAGCAGTCCAAAGCGGGGCAGTATAGTCTACGGGCAGTACTTC
NA,TRBD1,TRBJ1-5,TRBV7-2,CASSLALQGSSQPQHF,TGTGCCAGCAGCTTAGCGCTACAGGGGTCAAGTCAGCCCCAGCATTTT
NA,NA,TRBJ2-5,TRBV18,CASSPQGGETQYF,TGTGCCAGCTCACCTCAGGGGGGAGAGACCCAGTACTTC
few,NA,TRBJ1-1,TRBV7-2,CASSSQPQGLNTEAFF,TGTGCCAGCAGCTCCCAGCCACAGGGCCTGAACACTGAAGCTTTCTTT
NA,NA,TRBJ1-3,TRBV6-5,CASSYSNPRGGNTIYF,TGTGCCAGCAGTTACTCGAACCCCAGGGGTGGAAACACCATATATTTT
NA,NA,TRBJ2-3,TRBV27,CASSFSFRVTQYF,TGTGCCAGCAGTTTCTCATTCAGGGTGACGCAGTATTTT
NA,NA,TRBJ1-1,TRBV6-1,CASSELGGLGTEAFF,TGTGCCAGCAGTGAACTGGGAGGGCTGGGCACTGAAGCTTTCTTT
NA,TRBD1,TRBJ1-1,TRBV7-9,CASSLMGQGAEAFF,TGTGCCAGCAGCTTGATGGGACAGGGGGCGGAGGCTTTCTTT
NA,NA,TRBJ1-2,TRBV4-1,CASSQDRLSNYGYTF,TGCGCCAGCAGCCAAGATCGTCTCTCCAACTATGGCTACACCTTC
NA,TRBD1,TRBJ1-4,TRBV4-3,CASSQSGGGGNEKLFF,TGCGCCAGCAGCCAATCAGGGGGCGGGGGTAATGAAAAACTGTTTTTT
NA,NA,TRBJ2-7,TRBV19,CASSYTGNSYEQYF,TGTGCCAGTAGTTATACAGGGAACTCCTACGAGCAGTACTTC
NA,TRBD1,TRBJ1-2,TRBV5-5,CASERQGLNYGYTF,TGTGCCAGCGAGAGACAGGGTCTTAACTATGGCTACACCTTC
NA,TRBD1,TRBJ2-7,TRBV5-5,CASSSRREGAVFEQYF,TGTGCCAGCAGCTCCCGTCGAGAGGGGGCAGTCTTCGAGCAGTACTTC
NA,TRBD2,TRBJ2-1,TRBV19,CASLRTSGSVNEQFF,TGTGCCAGTCTCCGGACTAGCGGGAGCGTCAATGAGCAGTTCTTC
NA,NA,TRBJ1-1,TRBV14,CASSQKRARNENTEAFF,TGTGCCAGCAGCCAAAAGAGGGCCCGCAATGAGAACACTGAAGCTTTCTTT
NA,NA,TRBJ1-4,TRBV3-1/TRBV3-2,CASSQSQGGKLFF,TGTGCCAGCAGCCAGAGCCAGGGAGGAAAACTGTTTTTT
few,TRBD1,TRBJ2-7,TRBV5-4,CASSLDRGAAYEQYF,TGTGCCAGCAGCTTGGACAGGGGGGCGGCCTACGAGCAGTACTTC
NA,TRBD2,TRBJ2-1,TRBV4-2,CASSPSGVAGGIEQFF,TGTGCCAGCAGCCCGTCAGGAGTAGCGGGAGGCATTGAGCAGTTCTTC
NA,NA,TRBJ1-2,TRBV7-2,CASSLAAWRGKSYGYTF,TGTGCCAGCAGCTTAGCGGCGTGGAGGGGAAAAAGCTATGGCTACACCTTC
NA,TRBD2,TRBJ2-3,TRBV7-8,CASILTSGSGTDTQYF,TGTGCCAGCATACTGACTAGCGGGAGCGGCACAGATACGCAGTATTTT
NA,TRBD2,TRBJ2-1,TRBV5-4,CASSSISGSSYNEQFF,TGTGCCAGCAGCTCGATTAGCGGGAGCTCCTACAATGAGCAGTTCTTC
NA,NA,TRBJ1-2,TRBV3-1/TRBV3-2,CASSQLLSYGYTF,TGTGCCAGCAGCCAACTATTGTCCTATGGCTACACCTTC
NA,NA,TRBJ1-2,TRBV9,CASSANLGYTF,TGTGCCAGCAGCGCTAATCTTGGCTACACCTTC
NA,TRBD1,TRBJ1-2,TRBV4-1,CASSQRDSRRGYTF,TGCGCCAGCAGCCAACGGGACAGTAGACGAGGCTACACCTTC
NA,NA,TRBJ1-4,TRBV5-1,CASSRGPGEKLFF,TGCGCCAGCAGCCGGGGTCCTGGTGAAAAACTGTTTTTT
NA,TRBD2,TRBJ2-7,TRBV29-1,CSVGGQGAPGLAGGGDEQYF,TGCAGCGTTGGGGGACAGGGGGCGCCGGGACTAGCGGGAGGCGGGGACGAGCAGTACTTC
NA,TRBD1,TRBJ1-4,TRBV6-5,CASSRDRATNEKLFF,TGTGCCAGCAGTAGGGACAGGGCAACTAATGAAAAACTGTTTTTT
NA,NA,TRBJ2-4,TRBV28,CASSSRTRFTYF,TGTGCCAGCAGTTCACGGACACGTTTCACGTACTTC
NA,TRBD2,TRBJ2-2,TRBV5-4,CASSSTGTRGGELFF,TGTGCCAGCAGCTCTACCGGGACTAGGGGCGGGGAGCTGTTTTTT
NA,TRBD2,TRBJ2-7,TRBV19,CASSIGGTTSYEQYF,TGTGCCAGTAGTATAGGGGGGACTACCTCCTACGAGCAGTACTTC
NA,NA,TRBJ1-2,TRBV4-1,CASSRNRANYGYTF,TGCGCCAGCAGCCGAAACAGGGCTAACTATGGCTACACCTTC
NA,NA,TRBJ1-1,TRBV5-1,CASSEQDGLNTEAFF,TGCGCCAGCAGCGAACAGGACGGTCTGAACACTGAAGCTTTCTTT
NA,NA,TRBJ2-1,TRBV27,CASSYGTLNNEQFF,TGTGCCAGCAGTTATGGGACACTGAACAATGAGCAGTTCTTC
NA,TRBD2,TRBJ2-5,TRBV4-1,CASKRGLDRQETQYF,TGCGCCAGCAAGCGGGGCTTAGACAGACAAGAGACCCAGTACTTC
NA,TRBD1,TRBJ1-2,TRBV5-4,CASSSETGANYGYTF,TGTGCCAGCAGCTCGGAGACAGGGGCGAACTATGGCTACACCTTC
NA,TRBD1,TRBJ2-5,TRBV24-1,CATRDRGLHETQYF,TGTGCCACCAGGGACAGGGGGCTACATGAGACCCAGTACTTC
NA,TRBD2,TRBJ2-3,TRBV18,CASSPRTSESSTDTQYF,TGTGCCAGCTCACCCCGGACTAGCGAATCTAGCACAGATACGCAGTATTTT
NA,TRBD2,TRBJ2-1,TRBV7-9,CASTQGTSSYEQFF,TGTGCCAGCACCCAAGGGACTAGTTCCTATGAGCAGTTCTTC
NA,TRBD2,TRBJ2-1,TRBV10-3,CAISELTSGSNNEQFF,TGTGCCATCAGTGAACTGACTAGCGGGTCGAACAATGAGCAGTTCTTC
NA,TRBD1,TRBJ2-4,TRBV2,CASMREGQGWNIQYF,TGTGCCAGCATGCGGGAAGGACAGGGATGGAACATTCAGTACTTC
NA,TRBD2,TRBJ2-7,TRBV6-2/TRBV6-3,CASSLTSGSYEQYF,TGTGCCAGCAGTCTTACTAGCGGGTCCTACGAGCAGTACTTC
few,TRBD1,TRBJ2-7,TRBV9,CASSAQPDRDKQYF,TGTGCCAGCAGCGCCCAACCGGACAGGGACAAGCAGTACTTC